This entry is about one TCR beta chain. Antigen: not known. These data are taken from a study of cytomegalovirus exposure and HLA in healthy donors. The J segment lost 8 bases and the V segment lost 9 bases, leaving 10 bases of the junction unmatched. CDR1 and CDR2 from the germline V gene are MNHEY and SMNVEV (reference sequence). CDR3 length equals 13 residues. 13 Jbeta primers and 60 Vbeta primers were used for the PCR. The protocol was immunoSEQ multiplex PCR, while the TCRdb copy is restricted to in-frame clones and leaves out a portion. This sample has roughly 220,000 clones; about 81% occur once, and the top ten carry less than 3%. General study points: In vitro work confirmed that a few CMV-associated chains recognize CMV antigens. Upon later analysis, TCR association rates were observed to vary by HLA locus, being highest for DRB1 and lowest for HLA-C. According to the study, 160 or so TCR beta chains were cytomegalovirus-associated. Accurate predictions that matched the HLA-A and HLA-B alleles of most subjects were reportedly made from TCR beta sequences.

The clonotype comes from a woman between 35 and 50 years old in good health and CMV-seronegative. Sequences were obtained from PBMCs. J is TRBJ2-1 and V is TRBV27; 7 nucleotides align to TRBD2. The CDR3 nucleotides read TGTGCCAGTCGCGGGAGAGGGTACCATGAGCAGTTCTTC. Translated, it gives CASRGRGYHEQFF.